This TCR beta chain was recorded in a study of cytomegalovirus exposure and HLA in healthy donors. V was shortened by 2 bases and J by 0 bases, with 8 bases between the two germline ends. CDR1 SGHTA and CDR2 FQGTGA come from the germline V gene. CDR3 size: 15 residues. The PCR employed 60 Vbeta primers together with 13 Jbeta primers. Using immunoSEQ multiplex PCR, the repertoire was profiled, and TCRdb retains in-frame clones only, with some absent. The data show roughly 180,000 clones, 78% seen once. The rearrangement joins TRBV7-3 to TRBJ2-1; tentative D call: TRBD2 (5 bases). Material: PBMCs. This sequence originates from a female donor in good health and CMV-seronegative. The CDR3 DNA is TGTGCCAGCAGCTTATCTGCGGGCTCCTACAATGAGCAGTTCTTC. Amino acid sequence: CASSLSAGSYNEQFF.